This T cell receptor beta chain stems from a study of blood T cell repertoires in COVID-19. Turning to the study itself: Nucleic acid was either cDNA or gDNA, and it came from T cells, B-cell-depleted T cells, or PBMCs.

This table comes from immunoSEQ multiplex PCR, and its TCRdb copy is limited to in-frame clones, with some not included. This table holds around 130,000 clones, 82% found once. The CDR3 sequence is 13 residues long. Trimming removed 5 bases at V and 4 bases at J, with 12 bases between. In germline, CDR1 is MNHEY, CDR2 SVGAGI. The chain links TRBV6-5 to TRBJ2-7; D gene uncertain. The sequence derives from a human donor in a cohort sampled during active COVID-19. Sequenced sample: peripheral blood. In DNA, the CDR3 is TGTGCCAGCAGTCTCCGTTCTGTTTACGAGCAGTACTTC. It yields the protein CASSLRSVYEQYF.